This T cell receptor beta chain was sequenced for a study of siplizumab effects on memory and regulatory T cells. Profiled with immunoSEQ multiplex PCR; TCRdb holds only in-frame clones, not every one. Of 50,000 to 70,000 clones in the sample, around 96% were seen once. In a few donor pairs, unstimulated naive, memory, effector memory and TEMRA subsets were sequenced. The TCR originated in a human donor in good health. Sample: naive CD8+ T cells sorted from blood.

CDR3 sequence (DNA): TGCGCCAGCAGTGAGAACAGGGGGGTCTACGAGCAGTACTTC. It codes for CASSENRGVYEQYF. This chain joins TRBV10-1 and TRBJ2-7; 8 positions match TRBD1. J was trimmed by 3 bases and V by 2 bases; bases with no gene match: 3. There are 14 residues in the CDR3. CDR1 is WNHNN and CDR2 is SYGVQD in the germline V gene (reference sequence).